The clone carrying this TCR beta chain was counted only a few times. The data stem from a study of cytomegalovirus exposure and HLA in healthy donors. Deletions cut 0 bases from V and 8 bases from J, with 8 bases between. The CDR3 is made up of 13 amino acids. Looked up from germline, CDR1 is LGHNA and CDR2 is YNFKEQ. The primer mix had 60 Vbeta and 13 Jbeta primers. The repertoire was sequenced with immunoSEQ multiplex PCR; TCRdb's copy has only in-frame clones and lacks some. The sample lists around 300,000 clones, roughly 70% occurring once. The sequenced sample was PBMCs. The TCR was taken from a female donor in good health and CMV-seronegative. The chain links TRBV4-2 to TRBJ2-1; D remains ambiguous. In DNA form, the CDR3 reads TGTGCCAGCAGCCAAGAGGTATGGCATGAGCAGTTCTTC. This sequence encodes CASSQEVWHEQFF.